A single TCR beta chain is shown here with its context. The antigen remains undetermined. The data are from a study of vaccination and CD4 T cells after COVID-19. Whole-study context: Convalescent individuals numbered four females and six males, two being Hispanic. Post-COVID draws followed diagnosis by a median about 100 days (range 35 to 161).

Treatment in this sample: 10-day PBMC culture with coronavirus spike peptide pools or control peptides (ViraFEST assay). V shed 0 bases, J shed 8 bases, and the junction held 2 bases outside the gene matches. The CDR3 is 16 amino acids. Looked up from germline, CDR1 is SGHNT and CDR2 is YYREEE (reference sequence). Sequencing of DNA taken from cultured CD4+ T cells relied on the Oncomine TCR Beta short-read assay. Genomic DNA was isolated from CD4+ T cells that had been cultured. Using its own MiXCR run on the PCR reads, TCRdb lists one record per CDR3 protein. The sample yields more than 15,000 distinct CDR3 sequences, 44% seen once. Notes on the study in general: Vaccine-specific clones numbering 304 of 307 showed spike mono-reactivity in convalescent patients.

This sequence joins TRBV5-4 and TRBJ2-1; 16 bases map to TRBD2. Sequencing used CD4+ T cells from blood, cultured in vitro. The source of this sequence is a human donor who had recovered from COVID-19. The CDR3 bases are TGTGCCAGCAGCTTGGGTGGGACTAGCGGGAGGGATGAGCAGTTCTTC. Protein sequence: CASSLGGTSGRDEQFF.